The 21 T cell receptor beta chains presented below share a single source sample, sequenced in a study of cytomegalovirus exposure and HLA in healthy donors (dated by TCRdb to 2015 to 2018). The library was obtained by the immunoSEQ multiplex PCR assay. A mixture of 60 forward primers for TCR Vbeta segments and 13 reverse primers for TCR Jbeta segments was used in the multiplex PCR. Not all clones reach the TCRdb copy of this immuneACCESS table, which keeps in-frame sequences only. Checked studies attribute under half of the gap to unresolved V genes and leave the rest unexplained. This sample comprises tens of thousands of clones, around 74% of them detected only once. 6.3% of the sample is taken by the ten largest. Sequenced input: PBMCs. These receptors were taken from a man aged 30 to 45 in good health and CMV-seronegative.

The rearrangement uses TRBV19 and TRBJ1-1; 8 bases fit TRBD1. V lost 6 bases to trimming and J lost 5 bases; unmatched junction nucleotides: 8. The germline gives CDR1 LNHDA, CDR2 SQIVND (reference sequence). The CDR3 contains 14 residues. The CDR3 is CASRGQGVRTEAFF. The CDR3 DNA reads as TGTGCCAGTAGAGGACAGGGTGTGAGAACTGAAGCTTTCTTT.

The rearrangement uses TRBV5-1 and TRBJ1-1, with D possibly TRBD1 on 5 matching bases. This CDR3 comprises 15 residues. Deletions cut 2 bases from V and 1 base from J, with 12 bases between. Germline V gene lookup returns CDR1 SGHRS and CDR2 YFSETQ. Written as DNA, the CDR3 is TGCGCCAGCAGCTTCGGTGACAGCCGGAACACTGAAGCTTTCTTT. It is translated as CASSFGDSRNTEAFF. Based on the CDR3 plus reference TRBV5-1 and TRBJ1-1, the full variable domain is KAGVTQTPRYLIKTRGQQVTLSCSPISGHRSVSWYQQTPGQGLQFLFEYFSETQRNKGNFPGRFSGRQFSNSRSEMNVSTLELGDSALYLCASSFGDSRNTEAFFGQGTRLTVV.

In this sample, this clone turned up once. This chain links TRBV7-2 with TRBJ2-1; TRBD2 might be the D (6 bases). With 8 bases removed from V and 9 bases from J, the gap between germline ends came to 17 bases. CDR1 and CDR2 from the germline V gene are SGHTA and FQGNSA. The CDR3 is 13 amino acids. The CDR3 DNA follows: TGTGCCAGCTCGACTAGTAAAAAGGGTGAGCAGTTCTTC. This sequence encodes CASSTSKKGEQFF.

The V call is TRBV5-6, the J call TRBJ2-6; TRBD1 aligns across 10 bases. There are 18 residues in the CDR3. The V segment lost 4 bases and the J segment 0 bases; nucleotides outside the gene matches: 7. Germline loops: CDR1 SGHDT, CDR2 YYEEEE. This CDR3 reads CASSRLRDRGSGANVLTF. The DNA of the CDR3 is TGTGCCAGCAGCCGCCTCCGGGACAGGGGCTCTGGGGCCAACGTCCTGACTTTC.

CDR3 sequence reads: CASSVTGTRGDTQYF. DNA for the CDR3: TGTGCCAGCAGCGTAACCGGGACAAGGGGAGATACGCAGTATTTT. The V and J genes are TRBV9 and TRBJ2-3, with a weak D call TRBD1 (6 bases). CDR1 is SGDLS and CDR2 is YYNGEE in the germline V gene. The CDR3 is 15 amino acids. V was clipped by 1 base and J by 5 bases, with 14 bases between them.

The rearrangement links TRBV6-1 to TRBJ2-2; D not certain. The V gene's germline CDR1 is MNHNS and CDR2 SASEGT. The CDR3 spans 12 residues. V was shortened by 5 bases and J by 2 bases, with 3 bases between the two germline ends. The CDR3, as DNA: TGTGCCAGCAGTTTAAACACCGGGGAGCTGTTTTTT. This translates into CASSLNTGELFF.

The CDR3 bases are TGTGCCAGCAGCTTGAGTAGCTTCAATGAGCAGTTCTTC. Amino acids: CASSLSSFNEQFF. V usage is TRBV7-6 and J usage is TRBJ2-1; no clear D. The CDR3 loop spans 13 amino acids. The germline gives CDR1 SGHVS, CDR2 FNYEAQ. The V gene lost 3 bases and the J gene lost 6 bases, with 9 bases spanning the gap.

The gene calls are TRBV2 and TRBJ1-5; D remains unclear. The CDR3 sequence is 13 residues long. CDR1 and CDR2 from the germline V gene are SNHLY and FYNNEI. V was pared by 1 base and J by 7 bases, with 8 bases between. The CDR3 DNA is TGTGCCAGCAGTGAAGAAGTTGGCCAGCCCCAGCATTTT. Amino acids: CASSEEVGQPQHF.

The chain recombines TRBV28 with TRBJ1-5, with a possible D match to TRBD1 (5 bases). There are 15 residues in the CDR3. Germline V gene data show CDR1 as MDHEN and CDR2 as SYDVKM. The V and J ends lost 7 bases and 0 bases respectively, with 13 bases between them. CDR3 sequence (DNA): TGTGCCAGCACCCTAGGACACCCTAGCAATCAGCCCCAGCATTTT. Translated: CASTLGHPSNQPQHF.

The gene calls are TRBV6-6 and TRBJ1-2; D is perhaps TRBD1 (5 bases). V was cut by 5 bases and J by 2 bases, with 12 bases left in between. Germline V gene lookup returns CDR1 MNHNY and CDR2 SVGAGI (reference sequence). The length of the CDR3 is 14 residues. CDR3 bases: TGTGCCAGCAGTGAGGTTGGGGCCAACTATGGCTACACCTTC. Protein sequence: CASSEVGANYGYTF.

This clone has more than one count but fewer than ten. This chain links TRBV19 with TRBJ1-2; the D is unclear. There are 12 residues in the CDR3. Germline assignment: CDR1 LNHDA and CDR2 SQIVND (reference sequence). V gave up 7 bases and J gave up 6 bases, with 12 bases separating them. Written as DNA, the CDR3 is TGTGCCAGTAAGCGGCACCCCAATGGCTACACCTTC. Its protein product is CASKRHPNGYTF.

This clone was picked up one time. As DNA, the CDR3 is TGTGCCAGTAGTATTTGGGGCCCGAACACTGAAGCTTTCTTT. This translates into CASSIWGPNTEAFF. The V call is TRBV19, the J call TRBJ1-1; a possible D gene is TRBD1 (5 bases). CDR3 size: 14 residues. CDR1 and CDR2 from the germline V gene are LNHDA and SQIVND (reference sequence). V lost 3 bases, J lost 1 base, and 9 bases lay in between.

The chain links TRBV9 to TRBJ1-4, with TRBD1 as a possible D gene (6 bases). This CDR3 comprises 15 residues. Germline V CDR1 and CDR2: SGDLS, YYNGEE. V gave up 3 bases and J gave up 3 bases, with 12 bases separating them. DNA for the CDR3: TGTGCCAGCAGCGGAGCAGGGGCCGCTAATGAAAAACTGTTTTTT. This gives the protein CASSGAGAANEKLFF.

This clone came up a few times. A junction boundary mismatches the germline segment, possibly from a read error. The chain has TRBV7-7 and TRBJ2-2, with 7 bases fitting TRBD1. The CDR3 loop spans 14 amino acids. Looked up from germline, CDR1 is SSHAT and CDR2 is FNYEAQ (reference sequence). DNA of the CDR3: TGTGCTAGCAGCTCAGGACAGGAGATCGGGGAGCTGTTTTTT. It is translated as CASSSGQEIGELFF.

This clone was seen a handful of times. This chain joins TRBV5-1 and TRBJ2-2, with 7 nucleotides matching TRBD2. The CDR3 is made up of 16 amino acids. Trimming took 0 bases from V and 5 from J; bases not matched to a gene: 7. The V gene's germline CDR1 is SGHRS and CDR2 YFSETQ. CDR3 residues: CASSLVGGTVTGELFF. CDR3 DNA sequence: TGCGCCAGCAGCTTGGTCGGGGGGACGGTGACCGGGGAGCTGTTTTTT. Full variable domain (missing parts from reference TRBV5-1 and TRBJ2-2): KAGVTQTPRYLIKTRGQQVTLSCSPISGHRSVSWYQQTPGQGLQFLFEYFSETQRNKGNFPGRFSGRQFSNSRSEMNVSTLELGDSALYLCASSLVGGTVTGELFFGEGSRLTVL.

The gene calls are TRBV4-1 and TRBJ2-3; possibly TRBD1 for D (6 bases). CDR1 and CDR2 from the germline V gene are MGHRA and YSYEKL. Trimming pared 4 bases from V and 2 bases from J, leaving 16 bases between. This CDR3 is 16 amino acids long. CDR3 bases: TGCGCCAGCAGCCTTACAGGGCCGGGGAACACAGATACGCAGTATTTT. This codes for CASSLTGPGNTDTQYF.

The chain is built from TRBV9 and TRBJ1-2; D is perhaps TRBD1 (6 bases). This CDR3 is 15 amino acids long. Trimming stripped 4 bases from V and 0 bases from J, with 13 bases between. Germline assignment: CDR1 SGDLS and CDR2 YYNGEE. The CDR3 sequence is CASSPSDRTNYGYTF. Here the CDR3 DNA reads TGTGCCAGCAGCCCCTCGGACAGAACTAACTATGGCTACACCTTC.

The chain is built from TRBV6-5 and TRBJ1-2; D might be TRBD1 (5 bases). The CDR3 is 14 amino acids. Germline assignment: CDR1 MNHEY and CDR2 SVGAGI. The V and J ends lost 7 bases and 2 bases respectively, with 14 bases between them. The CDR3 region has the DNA TGTGCCAGCACTATTCCGGGGGGGAACTATGGCTACACCTTC. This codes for CASTIPGGNYGYTF.

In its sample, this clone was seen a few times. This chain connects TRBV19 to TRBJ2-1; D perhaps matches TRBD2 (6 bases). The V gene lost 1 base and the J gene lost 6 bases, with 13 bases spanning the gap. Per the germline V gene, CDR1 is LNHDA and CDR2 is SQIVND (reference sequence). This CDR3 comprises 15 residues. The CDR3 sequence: CASSIGGVSGNEQFF. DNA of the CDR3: TGTGCCAGTAGTATAGGGGGGGTATCGGGCAATGAGCAGTTCTTC.

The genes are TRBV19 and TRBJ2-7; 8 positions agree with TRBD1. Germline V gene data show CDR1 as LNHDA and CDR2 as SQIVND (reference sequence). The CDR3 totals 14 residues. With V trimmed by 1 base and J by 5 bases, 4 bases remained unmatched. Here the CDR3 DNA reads TGTGCCAGTAGTATAGGGACAGGGACCCACGAGCAGTACTTC. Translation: CASSIGTGTHEQYF.

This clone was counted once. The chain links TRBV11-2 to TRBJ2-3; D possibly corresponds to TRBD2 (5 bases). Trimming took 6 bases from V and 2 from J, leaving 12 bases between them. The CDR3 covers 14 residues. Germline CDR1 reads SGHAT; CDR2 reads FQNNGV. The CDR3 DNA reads TGTGCCAGCAGAGCGAGGGAGCACACAGATACGCAGTATTTT. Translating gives CASRAREHTDTQYF.